This TCR beta chain originates from a study of T cell repertoires in cytomegalovirus infection. Study context: A matching HLA type, together with CMV infection, was signaled by public TCR beta signatures.

TCRdb re-derived calls from the reads in MiXCR, one entry per CDR3 protein. The sample carries roughly 150,000 distinct CDR3 sequences, about 25% recorded once. Germline CDR1 and CDR2: MNHEY and SVGAGI. The germline V and J ends were trimmed by 5 bases and 7 bases, with 17 bases remaining between them. The CDR3 runs 14 residues. Input material: PBMCs. J is TRBJ1-1 and V is TRBV6-5; TRBD1 might be the D (5 bases). This receptor was taken from a human donor in good health (CMV status not recorded). Some clones in this sample may be carry-over from other donors' samples. The CDR3 DNA sequence: TGTGCCAGCAGTCGGGACGGGCAACAAGTTGAAGCTTTCTTT. The encoded protein is CASSRDGQQVEAFF.